These 28 T cell receptor beta chains originate from one sample sequenced in a study of blood T cell repertoires in COVID-19. Using immunoSEQ multiplex PCR, the repertoire was profiled, and TCRdb retains in-frame clones only, with some absent. There are roughly 300,000 clones in the sample; 80% to 95% occur only once, and 2% to 2.5% lies in the top ten. The sequenced sample consisted of peripheral blood. The receptors originated from a woman aged 25-40 years with COVID-19, enrolled during active disease.

The rearrangement joins TRBV9 to TRBJ2-1; 7 bases align to TRBD2. CDR3 size: 13 residues. The germline V gene encodes CDR1 SGDLS and CDR2 YYNGEE. The J segment lost 9 bases and the V segment lost 0 bases, leaving 3 bases of the junction unmatched. The chain's CDR3 is CASSVDWEGEQFF. DNA of the CDR3: TGTGCCAGCAGCGTAGATTGGGAGGGTGAGCAGTTCTTC.

J is TRBJ1-1 and V is TRBV2, with D tentatively TRBD1 (6 bases). V lost 9 bases to trimming and J lost 0 bases, with 11 bases between them. Per the germline V gene, CDR1 is SNHLY and CDR2 is FYNNEI. The CDR3 sequence is 13 residues long. The CDR3 sequence is CASTGHMNTEAFF. In DNA form, the CDR3 reads TGTGCCAGTACAGGGCACATGAACACTGAAGCTTTCTTT.

The chain combines TRBV28 with TRBJ2-2, with unresolved D. Germline values: CDR1 MDHEN, CDR2 SYDVKM. The length of the CDR3 is 16 residues. Trimming removed 2 bases from V and 1 base from J, with 11 bases in between. The CDR3 coding sequence is TGTGCCAGCAGTTTACAAGCCGCGCTGAACACCGGGGAGCTGTTTTTT. Amino acids: CASSLQAALNTGELFF. The complete variable domain, with remaining parts taken from reference TRBV28 and TRBJ2-2, reads DVKVTQSSRYLVKRTGEKVFLECVQDMDHENMFWYRQDPGLGLRLIYFSYDVKMKEKGDIPEGYSVSREKKERFSLILESASTNQTSMYLCASSLQAALNTGELFFGEGSRLTVL.

The chain recombines TRBV4-1 with TRBJ2-1, with 7 bases lining up with TRBD1. CDR3 length: 13 residues. J was trimmed by 9 bases and V by 5 bases; bases with no gene match: 7. CDR1 is MGHRA, CDR2 YSYEKL, per germline. The CDR3 DNA reads as TGCGCCAGCAGCACGGGACAGTACTCTGAGCAGTTCTTC. Its protein product is CASSTGQYSEQFF.

The rearrangement joins TRBV6-2 or TRBV6-3 to TRBJ2-7; D unresolved. This CDR3 comprises 14 residues. Per germline, CDR1 MNHEY and CDR2 SVGEGT. Trimming removed 4 bases from V and 1 base from J, with 11 bases in between. Written as DNA, the CDR3 is TGTGCCAGCAGTTCGACGGGTCTTTCCTACGAGCAGTACTTC. Its protein product is CASSSTGLSYEQYF.

Written as DNA, the CDR3 is TGTGCCAGCAGCGATGACAGGGGCGGGGGAGATACGCAGTATTTT. It is translated as CASSDDRGGGDTQYF. This sequence joins TRBV7-6 and TRBJ2-3; weak D call: TRBD1 (8 bases). Germline lookup yields CDR1 SGHVS and CDR2 FNYEAQ. Trimming took off 5 bases at V and 5 bases at J, with 17 bases between the two ends. This CDR3 has 15 amino acids. Looking up the rest from reference TRBV7-6 and TRBJ2-3 gives the full variable domain: GAGVSQSPRYKVTKRGQDVALRCDPISGHVSLYWYRQALGQGPEFLTYFNYEAQQDKSGLPNDRFSAERPEGSISTLTIQRTEQRDSAMYRCASSDDRGGGDTQYFGPGTRLTVL.

The V call is TRBV2, the J call TRBJ1-1; 9 bases agree with TRBD1. The germline V gene encodes CDR1 SNHLY and CDR2 FYNNEI. This CDR3 is built from 15 residues. V gave up 3 bases and J gave up 5 bases; unmatched junction bases: 7. CDR3 bases: TGTGCCAGCAGTGATCTGGGACAGGGTAATACTGAAGCTTTCTTT. Residues: CASSDLGQGNTEAFF.

The rearrangement joins TRBV7-9 to TRBJ1-5, with 9 bases aligning to TRBD1. The junction had 6 bases not matched to a gene; V was cut back by 3 bases and J by 3 bases. Germline V CDR1 and CDR2: SEHNR, FQNEAQ (reference sequence). The length of the CDR3 is 16 residues. DNA of the CDR3: TGTGCCAGCAGCTTGTCCGGGACAGGGAACAATCAGCCCCAGCATTTT. Translation gives CASSLSGTGNNQPQHF.

V is TRBV3-1 (or the pseudogene TRBV3-2) and J is TRBJ2-1, with 9 bases fitting TRBD2. Trimming took 2 bases from V and 5 from J; bases not matched to a gene: 1. The germline CDR1 and CDR2 sequences are LGHDT and YNNKEL (reference sequence). There are 14 residues in the CDR3. CDR3 DNA sequence: TGTGCCAGCAGCCAACTAGCGGGGAACAATGAGCAGTTCTTC. Its protein product is CASSQLAGNNEQFF.

The chain couples TRBV28 to TRBJ2-1; 9 bases are a match to TRBD2. Germline V CDR1 and CDR2: MDHEN, SYDVKM. Germline trimming cut 5 bases from V and 3 bases from J; bases unmatched to any gene: 8. CDR3 length equals 16 residues. CDR3 nucleotides: TGTGCCAGCAGTAAAGGGGTTAGCGGGGGCTACAATGAGCAGTTCTTC. As protein: CASSKGVSGGYNEQFF. Combining the CDR3 with reference TRBV28 and TRBJ2-1 gives the whole variable domain DVKVTQSSRYLVKRTGEKVFLECVQDMDHENMFWYRQDPGLGLRLIYFSYDVKMKEKGDIPEGYSVSREKKERFSLILESASTNQTSMYLCASSKGVSGGYNEQFFGPGTRLTVL.

The CDR3 here is CASSHRPRGSVYEQYF. Here the CDR3 DNA reads TGTGCCAGCAGCCATCGACCCAGGGGGAGCGTGTACGAGCAGTACTTC. The chain has TRBV3-1 (or the pseudogene TRBV3-2) and TRBJ2-7, with 7 bases fitting TRBD1. Trimming took 3 bases from V and 4 from J; bases not matched to a gene: 12. CDR1 LGHDT and CDR2 YNNKEL come from the germline V gene (reference sequence). The CDR3 is 16 amino acids.

This clone has more than one count but fewer than ten. V and J are TRBV10-2 and TRBJ2-3; 9 bases align to TRBD2. Per germline, CDR1 WSHSY and CDR2 SAAADI. The CDR3 has 16 amino acids. V trimming: 3 bases; J trimming: 4 bases; junction bases outside the gene matches: 8. CDR3 bases: TGCGCCAGCAGTGAAACAAGGCTAGCGGGATCAGATACGCAGTATTTT. Translated: CASSETRLAGSDTQYF.

The rearrangement links TRBV9 to TRBJ2-1; D remains unclear. V shed 1 base and J shed 5 bases, with 7 bases lying between them. The CDR3 is made up of 13 amino acids. Germline loops: CDR1 SGDLS, CDR2 YYNGEE. The CDR3 protein is CASSVPLNNEQFF. CDR3 DNA: TGTGCCAGCAGCGTACCTCTAAACAATGAGCAGTTCTTC.

In its sample, this clone was seen once. This chain connects TRBV5-1 to TRBJ1-1, with 8 bases matching TRBD1. The CDR3 extends over 16 amino acids. The J segment lost 0 bases and the V segment lost 4 bases, leaving 8 bases of the junction unmatched. Germline assignment: CDR1 SGHRS and CDR2 YFSETQ. CDR3 sequence (DNA): TGCGCCAGCAGCCAAGGACAGGGTGGGTTGAACACTGAAGCTTTCTTT. It translates to CASSQGQGGLNTEAFF. Full variable domain (remainder filled in from reference TRBV5-1 and TRBJ1-1): KAGVTQTPRYLIKTRGQQVTLSCSPISGHRSVSWYQQTPGQGLQFLFEYFSETQRNKGNFPGRFSGRQFSNSRSEMNVSTLELGDSALYLCASSQGQGGLNTEAFFGQGTRLTVV.

CDR3 in DNA: TGCGCCAGCAGCTCCTATCGACAGGGAGGTGAATACGAGCAGTACTTC. It yields the protein CASSSYRQGGEYEQYF. This sequence joins TRBV5-1 and TRBJ2-7; the D gene is possibly TRBD1 (7 bases). CDR1 is SGHRS, CDR2 YFSETQ, per germline. The V end lost 3 bases, the J end lost 4 bases, and 20 bases lay between the germline ends. The CDR3 contains 16 residues.

This chain joins TRBV19 and TRBJ2-2; 10 positions match TRBD2. V gave up 6 bases and J gave up 0 bases; unmatched junction bases: 1. The CDR3 spans 15 residues. CDR1 is LNHDA and CDR2 is SQIVND in the germline V gene (reference sequence). CDR3: CASSLAGANTGELFF. CDR3 coding DNA: TGTGCCAGTAGCCTAGCGGGAGCGAACACCGGGGAGCTGTTTTTT.

J is TRBJ1-2 and V is TRBV29-1; D is possibly TRBD1 (6 bases). Germline V gene lookup returns CDR1 SQVTM and CDR2 ANQGSEA. V lost 7 bases, J lost 4 bases, and 10 bases lay in between. This CDR3 has 11 residues. The CDR3 here is CSAQDSYGYTF. CDR3 DNA sequence: TGCAGCGCACAGGACAGCTATGGCTACACCTTC. Combining the CDR3 with reference TRBV29-1 and TRBJ1-2 gives the whole variable domain SAVISQKPSRDICQRGTSLTIQCQVDSQVTMMFWYRQQPGQSLTLIATANQGSEATYESGFVIDKFPISRPNLTFSTLTVSNMSPEDSSIYLCSAQDSYGYTFGSGTRLTVV.

This chain joins TRBV10-3 and TRBJ2-1, with a tentative D call TRBD2 (6 bases). Germline CDR1 is ENHRY and CDR2 is SYGVKD. The CDR3 runs 15 residues. Trimming removed 5 bases from V and 0 bases from J, with 11 bases in between. CDR3 region: CAISLGGSSYNEQFF. DNA of the CDR3: TGTGCCATCAGTCTTGGGGGGAGCTCCTACAATGAGCAGTTCTTC.

CDR3 residues: CASSVGTQGGHSLYGYTF. Written as DNA, the CDR3 is TGTGCCAGCAGCGTAGGGACCCAGGGAGGGCATAGCCTCTATGGCTACACCTTC. This chain links TRBV9 with TRBJ1-2; D might be TRBD1 (5 bases). Trimming left V 0 bases short and J 4 bases short, with 22 bases between. Germline V gives CDR1 SGDLS, CDR2 YYNGEE. This CDR3 contains 18 residues.

The rearrangement links TRBV2 to TRBJ1-4; a possible D gene is TRBD1 (6 bases). The V gene lost 6 bases and the J gene lost 8 bases, with 13 bases spanning the gap. CDR3 length: 13 amino acids. Looked up from germline, CDR1 is SNHLY and CDR2 is FYNNEI. CDR3 in amino acids: CASSYFQGEKLFF. In DNA, the CDR3 is TGTGCCAGCAGCTATTTCCAGGGGGAAAAACTGTTTTTT.

The genes are TRBV6-6 and TRBJ1-2, with D maybe TRBD1 (6 bases). In germline, CDR1 is MNHNY, CDR2 SVGAGI (reference sequence). This CDR3 is 14 amino acids long. Trimming pared 0 bases from V and 8 bases from J, leaving 13 bases between. CDR3 nucleotide sequence: TGTGCCAGCAGTTACTCGGGGGGGGCTGAGGGCTACACCTTC. It is translated as CASSYSGGAEGYTF.

The V gene is TRBV10-3, the J gene TRBJ1-2; 12 nucleotides agree with TRBD1. Germline assignment: CDR1 ENHRY and CDR2 SYGVKD. Germline trimming cut 10 bases from V and 4 bases from J; bases unmatched to any gene: 13. The CDR3 is 16 amino acids. The CDR3 is CATQLGQGADGYGYTF. CDR3 DNA: TGTGCCACTCAACTGGGACAGGGGGCTGATGGCTATGGCTACACCTTC.

The chain combines TRBV27 with TRBJ1-3; TRBD1 is a possible D gene (6 bases). The length of the CDR3 is 14 residues. Germline V gives CDR1 MNHEY, CDR2 SMNVEV (reference sequence). V gave up 3 bases and J gave up 4 bases, with 10 bases separating them. CDR3 nucleotides: TGTGCCAGCAGTTTCCGGGGGGCAGGAAACACCATATATTTT. Its protein product is CASSFRGAGNTIYF.

The V gene is TRBV5-1, the J gene TRBJ2-7; 7 bases match TRBD1. This CDR3 spans 13 amino acids. Germline V CDR1 and CDR2: SGHRS, YFSETQ. V gave up 1 base and J gave up 7 bases; unmatched junction bases: 5. CDR3 protein: CASSLYRGGEQYF. The CDR3 DNA reads TGCGCCAGCAGCTTGTACAGGGGTGGAGAGCAGTACTTC.

This chain joins TRBV5-1 and TRBJ2-1; D might be TRBD1 (6 bases). The CDR3 has 15 amino acids. Germline assignment: CDR1 SGHRS and CDR2 YFSETQ. Trimming stripped 0 bases from V and 0 bases from J, with 7 bases between. The CDR3 spells CASSLEGGSYNEQFF. CDR3 nucleotide sequence: TGCGCCAGCAGCTTGGAAGGGGGCTCCTACAATGAGCAGTTCTTC.

This clone was detected only a few times. The rearrangement links TRBV12-3 or TRBV12-4 to TRBJ1-1; no clear D. The CDR3 runs to 13 residues. Trimming shortened V by 5 bases and J by 6 bases, and 13 bases separated the two germline ends. CDR3 DNA sequence: TGTGCCAGCAGTCGAGGCGGGTACTCTGAAGCTTTCTTT. It translates to CASSRGGYSEAFF.

This chain links TRBV7-3 with TRBJ2-5, with a tentative D call TRBD2 (6 bases). This CDR3 spans 14 amino acids. Germline V gene sequence: CDR1 SGHTA, CDR2 FQGTGA. The V gene lost 5 bases and the J gene lost 5 bases, with 15 bases spanning the gap. CDR3 region: CASSRSGLGETQYF. The CDR3 region has the DNA TGTGCCAGCAGCCGGTCGGGACTGGGGGAGACCCAGTACTTC.

The chain uses TRBV6-5 and TRBJ1-1; TRBD1 matches 10 bases. Germline CDR1 is MNHEY and CDR2 is SVGAGI. V lost 7 bases and J lost 3; bases outside the gene matches: 5. CDR3 length: 14 amino acids. The CDR3 region is CASTADRGDTEAFF. The CDR3 DNA sequence: TGTGCCAGCACGGCGGACAGGGGGGACACTGAAGCTTTCTTT.